Listed here is a single TCR beta chain. Authors' processing steps: For nucleated cells, counts were estimated from reference gene primer amplification. Clones were sequenced by immunoSEQ multiplex PCR, and TCRdb holds only the in-frame ones, with some missing. From that table come the V and J calls and clone size; the DNA was used to work out D and trimming. The sample includes approximately 250,000 clones, approximately 90% of them seen just once. The data belong to a study of blood T cell repertoires in COVID-19. Overall study: The study drew acute and convalescent COVID-19 samples from the United States, Italy and Spain. The cDNA or gDNA used as material had been derived from T cells, B-cell-depleted T cells, or PBMCs.

The clonotype comes from a man in his late teens or twenties with active or convalescent COVID-19. The sequencing sample was made of peripheral blood.

The CDR3 DNA sequence: TGTGCCACCAGAGAGGGAGGGGGGAGTTCACCCCTCCACTTT. Translated: CATREGGGSSPLHF. This sequence joins TRBV15 and TRBJ1-6; D is possibly TRBD1 (6 bases). Germline values: CDR1 LNHNV, CDR2 YYDKDF (reference sequence). V was trimmed by 6 bases and J by 9 bases, leaving 15 bases between them. The CDR3 runs 14 residues.